One and the same sample provided the 14 T cell receptor beta chains below, sequenced in a study of shared clonotypes between healthy human individuals. TCRdb keeps only in-frame clones here, not all; method: immunoSEQ multiplex PCR. The repertoire consists of 2 million to 2.5 million clones, with 80% to 95% occurring once and the leading ten covering under 0.45%. Sequenced: naive CD4+ T cells from PBMCs. The subset was: CD45RA+ positively selected. The receptor set was obtained from a man younger than 35 in good health. Some clones in this sample may be carry-over from other donors' samples.

The CDR3 here is CASSLWDRGYSEAFF. The DNA for the CDR3 is TGTGCCAGCAGCTTGTGGGACAGGGGTTACTCTGAAGCTTTCTTT. The chain combines TRBV5-4 with TRBJ1-1; TRBD1 agrees at 10 bases. Germline V gene data show CDR1 as SGHNT and CDR2 as YYREEE (reference sequence). The CDR3 consists of 15 residues. With V trimmed by 1 base and J by 6 bases, 6 bases remained unmatched.

This chain uses TRBV6-6 with TRBJ1-2, with D tentatively TRBD1 (5 bases). V was cut by 5 bases and J by 3 bases, with 16 bases left in between. This CDR3 contains 15 residues. The germline V gene encodes CDR1 MNHNY and CDR2 SVGAGI (reference sequence). This chain's CDR3 is CASSPRDHWYYGYTF. DNA of the CDR3: TGTGCCAGCAGTCCTCGGGACCACTGGTACTATGGCTACACCTTC.

Comment on this clone: Other DNA sequences in this sample translate to the same CDR3. V is TRBV9 and J is TRBJ1-2; D not resolved. Between the trimmed V and J ends, which lost 0 bases and 4 bases, there was a span of 10 bases. The CDR3 is 14 residues long. Germline-derived CDR1 and CDR2 are SGDLS and YYNGEE. CDR3 loop: CASSVGGEGYGYTF. CDR3 nucleotides: TGTGCCAGCAGCGTAGGAGGTGAGGGCTATGGCTACACCTTC.

The gene calls are TRBV7-2 and TRBJ2-1; D remains unclear. In germline, CDR1 is SGHTA, CDR2 FQGNSA. With 5 bases removed from V and 2 bases from J, the gap between germline ends came to 13 bases. The CDR3 is made up of 15 amino acids. Written as DNA, the CDR3 is TGTGCCAGCAGCCTTACGGCGGAGCCCTACAATGAGCAGTTCTTC. Protein: CASSLTAEPYNEQFF.

J is TRBJ2-7 and V is TRBV5-1, with 11 bases fitting TRBD1. Losses at the gene ends were 4 bases for V and 5 bases for J; bases not matched to a gene: 5. Per germline, CDR1 SGHRS and CDR2 YFSETQ. The CDR3 spans 14 residues. CDR3 nucleotides: TGCGCCAGCAGCCAGGGACAGGGGGTCAACGAGCAGTACTTC. Its translation: CASSQGQGVNEQYF.

A remark on this clone: Other DNA sequences in this specimen translate into the identical CDR3. The J gene is TRBJ2-7, the V gene TRBV11-2; D gene unclear. This CDR3 has 11 residues. The germline V and J ends were trimmed by 5 bases and 2 bases, with 4 bases remaining between them. CDR1 is SGHAT, CDR2 FQNNGV, per germline. CDR3 DNA: TGTGCCAGCAGCCCCGCCTACGAGCAGTACTTC. Amino acids: CASSPAYEQYF.

The chain has TRBV7-2 and TRBJ2-7; 7 nucleotides align to TRBD2. This CDR3 has 15 amino acids. The germline V gene has CDR1 SGHTA and CDR2 FQGNSA. Losses at the gene ends were 1 base for V and 2 bases for J; bases not matched to a gene: 5. This chain's CDR3 is CASSLGRGLTYEQYF. CDR3 coding DNA: TGTGCCAGCAGCTTAGGCCGGGGACTAACCTACGAGCAGTACTTC.

This clone was observed a single time. This chain uses TRBV28 with TRBJ2-1; D uncertain. CDR1 is MDHEN, CDR2 SYDVKM, per germline. The CDR3 is made up of 16 amino acids. V lost 6 bases and J 0 bases, leaving 15 bases between the germline ends. The CDR3 nucleotides are TGTGCCAGCAGCCAGACCCTACAGACCTCCTACAATGAGCAGTTCTTC. The encoded protein is CASSQTLQTSYNEQFF.

The V call is TRBV14, the J call TRBJ2-1, with no clear D. Germline loops: CDR1 SGHDN, CDR2 FVKESK. V lost 5 bases, J lost 4 bases, and 15 bases lay in between. This CDR3 is built from 15 residues. The CDR3 region has the DNA TGTGCCAGCAGCTCTCAGGTTGGGCCTTACAATGAGCAGTTCTTC. It specifies CASSSQVGPYNEQFF.

The chain carries TRBV10-3 and TRBJ1-1, with 9 bases matching TRBD1. Germline values: CDR1 ENHRY, CDR2 SYGVKD. The V gene end was trimmed by 5 bases and the J gene end by 4 bases; junction bases not matched to a gene: 5. The CDR3 extends over 14 amino acids. CDR3 region: CAISLEQGATEAFF. The CDR3 nucleotides are TGTGCCATCAGTTTAGAACAGGGGGCCACTGAAGCTTTCTTT.

The V call is TRBV5-4, the J call TRBJ2-7; D possibly corresponds to TRBD1 (6 bases). The CDR3 totals 14 residues. The germline V gene encodes CDR1 SGHNT and CDR2 YYREEE (reference sequence). The V and J ends lost 4 bases and 2 bases respectively, with 13 bases between them. CDR3 sequence: CASSPAAGAYEQYF. The CDR3 DNA sequence: TGTGCCAGCAGCCCAGCGGCAGGGGCCTACGAGCAGTACTTC. Full variable domain (remainder filled in from reference TRBV5-4 and TRBJ2-7): ETGVTQSPTHLIKTRGQQVTLRCSSQSGHNTVSWYQQALGQGPQFIFQYYREEENGRGNFPPRFSGLQFPNYSSELNVNALELDDSALYLCASSPAAGAYEQYFGPGTRLTVT.

V gene TRBV7-3 combines with J gene TRBJ2-3, with D unresolved. V was pared by 4 bases and J by 2 bases, with 7 bases between. Per the germline V gene, CDR1 is SGHTA and CDR2 is FQGTGA. The CDR3 consists of 13 residues. The CDR3 region is CASSSGFTDTQYF. The CDR3 DNA sequence: TGTGCCAGCAGCTCCGGGTTCACAGATACGCAGTATTTT.

The rearrangement joins TRBV6-5 to TRBJ1-3, with TRBD1 as a possible D gene (5 bases). CDR1 and CDR2 (germline): MNHEY, SVGAGI. V lost 6 bases, J lost 0 bases, and 12 bases lay in between. This CDR3 has 15 residues. The CDR3: CASSRQLTSGNTIYF. For the CDR3, the DNA is TGTGCCAGCAGCAGACAGCTAACCTCTGGAAACACCATATATTTT.

The chain employs TRBV7-9 and TRBJ2-5; tentative D call: TRBD2 (6 bases). Trimming left V 4 bases short and J 5 bases short, with 17 bases between. The CDR3 has 15 residues. CDR1 and CDR2 from the germline V gene are SEHNR and FQNEAQ (reference sequence). The CDR3 DNA sequence: TGTGCCAGCAGCTCGCCGACGGGGGTTGCGGAGACCCAGTACTTC. Amino acids: CASSSPTGVAETQYF.